Here is one T cell receptor beta chain with its context. This sample is drawn from a study of blood T cell repertoires in COVID-19. Study information: Sample material is recorded as cDNA or gDNA derived from T cells, B-cell-depleted T cells, or PBMCs.

Germline V gene lookup returns CDR1 MNHGY and CDR2 SAAAGT. Trimming at V came to 2 bases and at J to 7 bases, leaving 13 bases not matched to a gene. There are 18 residues in the CDR3. Some clones are missing from TCRdb's copy, which holds only in-frame ones; the method was immunoSEQ multiplex PCR. The data hold around 320,000 clones, with nearly 90% observed a single time. V and J are TRBV6-8 and TRBJ2-2; 10 bases map to TRBD2. This sequence was found in a woman aged 18-29 years with acute COVID-19. Sequencing was done on a sample of PBMCs or T cells enriched from blood (not recorded which). The CDR3 sequence: CASSYEREGPHTNGELFF. CDR3 sequence (DNA): TGTGCCAGCAGTTACGAGCGGGAGGGCCCCCATACGAACGGGGAGCTGTTTTTT.